Listed here are 3 T cell receptor beta chains from one sample, sequenced in a study of T cell repertoires in cytomegalovirus infection. TCRdb fed the reads into MiXCR, producing one record per CDR3 protein. Of 630,000 or so distinct CDR3 sequences in the sample, roughly a quarter were seen once. Sequenced material: CD8+ T cells from PBMCs. The receptors originated from a human donor in good health (CMV status not recorded). Some clones in this sample may be carry-over from other donors' samples.

This clonotype was observed a handful of times. This sequence joins TRBV19 and TRBJ1-1; D remains ambiguous. V was trimmed by 3 bases and J by 4 bases, leaving 9 bases between them. From germline, CDR1 is LNHDA and CDR2 SQIVND (reference sequence). This CDR3 contains 13 residues. The CDR3 sequence is CASSMSSATEAFF. The CDR3 DNA is TGTGCCAGTAGTATGAGCAGCGCCACTGAAGCTTTCTTT.

In this sample, this clonotype turned up many times. The rearrangement uses TRBV19 and TRBJ1-1, with no clear D. V was pared by 2 bases and J by 0 bases, with 4 bases between. CDR3 size: 13 residues. The germline V gene has CDR1 LNHDA and CDR2 SQIVND (reference sequence). CDR3 bases: TGTGCCAGTAGTATATTTCTGAACACTGAAGCTTTCTTT. Translation gives CASSIFLNTEAFF.

This chain connects TRBV25-1 to TRBJ1-5, with D unresolved. Deletions cut 1 base from V and 6 bases from J, with 7 bases between. This CDR3 spans 13 amino acids. Per germline, CDR1 MGHDK and CDR2 SYGVNS. CDR3 DNA sequence: TGTGCCAGCAGTGAATCATGGGGTCAGCCCCAGCATTTT. Encoded protein: CASSESWGQPQHF.